This TCR beta chain was found in a study of CD8+ T cells in alopecia areata. The overall study: Grafts of skin from C3H/HeJ donors aged roughly 6-13 months with spontaneous alopecia went to female C3H/HeJ mice aged roughly 7-11 weeks.

This clone was counted only a few times. As yet, its antigen is unknown. The gene symbols are mouse symbols. The read terminates 4 residues ahead of where the CDR3 ends, so the germline J gene completes it. In the same sample, other DNA sequences code for this CDR3. Study-level points and caveats: Lesional scalp, especially alopecia totalis/universalis, showed higher clonality than normal scalp. Scalp sequencing captures resident alphabeta T cells of normal skin too.

Cell sorting was performed on pooled cutaneous lymph node cells with CD4, CD8alpha, NKG2D, NKG2ACE and other markers. With 0 bases removed from V and 0 bases from J, the gap between germline ends came to 6 bases. The CDR3 consists of 14 residues. Germline values: CDR1 SGHSN, CDR2 HYEKVE. Sequencing templates came from extracted RNA that was reverse transcribed into cDNA. The data were produced by immunoSEQ multiplex PCR, yet TCRdb's version contains in-frame clones alone and is incomplete. This sample shows 200,000 to 300,000 clones and no singletons; 0.9% to 1.5% rests with the ten largest. The sample taken for sequencing was CD4+ T cells sorted from a lymph node. V gene TRBV12-1 combines with J gene TRBJ2-3; D unresolved. The receptor's source is a C3H/HeJ mouse with alopecia areata. For the strain, the MHC haplotype given is H2-k. The CDR3 bases that were read are TGTGCCAGCTCTCTCTCCCCTAGTGCAGAA. Residues: CASSLSPSAE. The full CDR3 reads CASSLSPSAETLYF. Combining the CDR3 with reference TRBV12-1 and TRBJ2-3 gives the whole variable domain DSGVVQSPRHIIKEKGGRSVLTCIPISGHSNVVWYQQTLGKELKFLIQHYEKVERDKGFLPSRFSVQQFDDYHSEMNMSALELEDSAMYFCASSLSPSAETLYFGSGTRLTVL.